These 2 T cell receptor beta chains were all obtained from the same sample, sequenced in a study of CD8+CD57+ T cells in acquired aplastic anemia. Both TCR beta VDJ combination and CDR3 sequence profiling were carried out. Genomic DNA was the template for this profiling. TCRdb redid the calling of the reads with MiXCR, one entry per CDR3 protein. Of about 220,000 distinct CDR3 sequences in the sample, approximately 35% were seen once. The specimen was sorted CD4+, CD8+, or CD8+CD57+ T cells (not recorded which) from PBMCs. These receptors came from a human donor in good health, serving as a control.

The chain couples TRBV15 to TRBJ2-3, with 7 bases aligning to TRBD2. The CDR3 sequence is 14 residues long. Germline V lookup: CDR1 LNHNV, CDR2 YYDKDF (reference sequence). Unmatched junction bases numbered 0, after V lost 0 bases and J lost 3 bases. The DNA for the CDR3 is TGTGCCACCAGCAGAGAGGGAGGGACAGATACGCAGTATTTT. Residues: CATSREGGTDTQYF.

This clonotype has at least ten counts. This chain connects TRBV24-1 to TRBJ2-5; 12 bases are shared with TRBD2. Germline V CDR1 and CDR2: KGHDR, SFDVKD. The CDR3 covers 15 residues. V shed 3 bases and J 5 bases; nucleotides not matched to a gene: 3. CDR3 amino acids: CATSDPGTSGETQYF. The CDR3 DNA reads TGTGCCACCAGTGATCCAGGGACTAGCGGGGAGACCCAGTACTTC.